These T cell receptor beta chains were read from a single sample in a study of shared clonotypes between healthy human individuals. This table comes from immunoSEQ multiplex PCR, and its TCRdb copy is limited to in-frame clones, with some not included. The sample lists hundreds of thousands of clones, 97% seen once, with around 0.058% in the top ten. The specimen was naive CD4+ T cells sorted from blood. Source of these receptors: a woman in her thirties in good health. CDR3s include the opening cysteine and the closing phenylalanine or tryptophan. A D gene is named only where the DNA matches it firmly. Expanded clones get a size class; other rows say once, few or many, or leave the size out.

-,TRBV11-3,-,TRBJ2-7,TGTGCCAGCAGCTTCTCGGGGAACTCCTACGAGCAGTACTTC,CASSFSGNSYEQYF
-,TRBV14,-,TRBJ1-2,TGTGCCAGCAGCCAAGATCGAAGGGGGGTCTATGGCTACACCTTC,CASSQDRRGVYGYTF
-,TRBV18,-,TRBJ2-7,TGTGCCAGCTCACCGAGGGACGGAGACTACGAGCAGTACTTC,CASSPRDGDYEQYF
-,TRBV19,-,TRBJ2-7,TGTGCCAGTAGCCAGCTGCCCTTGGGACCCTACGAGCAGTACTTC,CASSQLPLGPYEQYF
-,TRBV27,-,TRBJ1-5,TGTGCCAGCCGGTCTTGGGGGAATAGCAATCAGCCCCAGCATTTT,CASRSWGNSNQPQHF
TRBD1,TRBV19,-,TRBJ2-2,TGTGCCAGTAGTACCACCGGGACAGCGAACACCGGGGAGCTGTTTTTT,CASSTTGTANTGELFF
-,TRBV25-1,once,TRBJ1-3,TGTGCCAGCAGCCCCGGGACCTACGGAAACACCATATATTTT,CASSPGTYGNTIYF
-,TRBV19,-,TRBJ1-5,TGTGCCAGTAGCCCCGGGAGGGCAACAGATTATAGCAATCAGCCCCAGCATTTT,CASSPGRATDYSNQPQHF
-,TRBV5-6,once,TRBJ2-3,TGTGCCAGCAGCTTAGGAAGCGGGAGCACAGATACGCAGTATTTT,CASSLGSGSTDTQYF
-,TRBV5-1,-,TRBJ1-4,TGCGCCAGCAGCCCGGGGCCCCCAACTAATGAAAAACTGTTTTTT,CASSPGPPTNEKLFF
TRBD1,TRBV4-1,-,TRBJ1-1,TGCGCCAGCAGCCAAAACCGGGACAGGGACACTGAAGCTTTCTTT,CASSQNRDRDTEAFF
TRBD2,TRBV7-9,once,TRBJ2-5,TGTGCCAGCAGCCCCCCGGGGGGGCGACAAGAGACCCAGTACTTC,CASSPPGGRQETQYF
-,TRBV11-2,-,TRBJ2-7,TGTGCCAGCAGCTCACCCACAGGGCGCGAGCAGTACTTC,CASSSPTGREQYF
TRBD2,TRBV28,-,TRBJ2-7,TGTGCCAGCAGTTCACCAGGGAGGGTCGAGCAGTACTTC,CASSSPGRVEQYF
-,TRBV2,-,TRBJ2-1,TGTGCCAGCAGGAAGGGGGTTAAATACAATGAGCAGTTCTTC,CASRKGVKYNEQFF